Listed below are T cell receptor beta chains from one sample, sequenced in a study of metastatic and nonmetastatic thyroid tumors. TCRdb re-clonotyped the PCR reads through MiXCR. The sample holds 55,000 or so clones, around a sixth seen once. Source material: blood. These receptors all come from a female donor with papillary thyroid cancer or a benign thyroid nodule (not recorded which). Some clones in this sample may be carry-over from other donors' samples. Each CDR3 is given with its conserved first and last residue. D genes are given only for firm matches. Only some rows state a clone size, as once, few, many or a class for expanded clones.

clone_size	v_call	j_call	d_call	cdr3_nt	cdr3_aa
many	TRBV19	TRBJ2-1	.	TGTGCCAGTAGTACTCTAGGGGACTCCCTTGAGCAGTTCTTC	CASSTLGDSLEQFF
many	TRBV12-3/TRBV12-4	TRBJ2-5	.	TGTGCCAGCAGTCCGGACTATCTGGATGAGACCCAGTACTTC	CASSPDYLDETQYF
many	TRBV6-5	TRBJ2-2	.	TGTGCCAGCAGTTACTATTCCGGCGGGGAGCTGTTTTTT	CASSYYSGGELFF
many	TRBV6-1	TRBJ1-2	.	TGTGCCAGCAATATAGGGAGTCCGGCCTATGGCTACACCTTC	CASNIGSPAYGYTF
many	TRBV10-1	TRBJ2-3	.	TGCGCCAGCAGGGGACTTGAGGATACGCAGTATTTT	CASRGLEDTQYF
many	TRBV20-1	TRBJ2-7	TRBD2	TGCAGTGCCCCTACTTCTGGACTAGCGGGCCGTCGGGAGCAGTACTTC	CSAPTSGLAGRREQYF
many	TRBV2	TRBJ2-3	TRBD2	TGTGCCAGCATGAGCGGGAGGGGAAATACGCAGTATTTT	CASMSGRGNTQYF
.	TRBV6-1	TRBJ1-5	.	TGTGCCAGCAGTCTAAGCCGGAGGGTACACAATAAGCCCAAGCATTTT	CASSLSRRVHNKPKHF
many	TRBV27	TRBJ2-1	TRBD2	TGTGCCAGCAGTCCATATGCCGGGACTAGCTCCTACAATGAGCAGTTCTTC	CASSPYAGTSSYNEQFF
few	TRBV6-1	TRBJ1-2	TRBD1	TGTGCCAGCAGTCAGGGAAAGGGGGCTTCTACTGGATACACCTTC	CASSQGKGASTGYTF
.	TRBV5-1	TRBJ2-7	.	TGCGCCAGCAGCAGCTCCTACGAGCAGTACTTC	CASSSSYEQYF
many	TRBV2	TRBJ2-1	TRBD1	TGTGCCAGCAGTGAATCGGACAGGCTAGAGCAGTTCTTC	CASSESDRLEQFF
many	TRBV29-1	TRBJ2-5	.	TGCAGCGTTGTTTGGGAGACCCAGTACTTC	CSVVWETQYF
many	TRBV27	TRBJ1-5	.	TGTGCCAGCAGTTTATCAGGCAATCAGCCCCAGCATTTT	CASSLSGNQPQHF
many	TRBV11-3	TRBJ2-7	.	TGTGCCAGCAGCTTAGATCTCGGTTACGAGCAGTACTTC	CASSLDLGYEQYF
medium-sized	TRBV6-1	TRBJ1-1	.	TGTGCCAGCAGTGAACGGGGGTTGGGGACTGAAGCTTTCTTT	CASSERGLGTEAFF
many	TRBV4-1	TRBJ2-1	TRBD2	TGCGCCAGCAGCCCAAGCGGGAGGAGGGATGAGCAGTTCTTC	CASSPSGRRDEQFF
many	TRBV20-1	TRBJ2-1	.	TGCAGCGGACCGGATAGCGGTAAGAATGAGCAGTTCTTC	CSGPDSGKNEQFF
many	TRBV7-9	TRBJ1-2	TRBD1	TGTGCCAGCAGCTCCCTAGACCGGGACAGGGGCCAATATAACTATGGCTACACCTTC	CASSSLDRDRGQYNYGYTF
many	TRBV14	TRBJ1-2	.	TGTGCCAGCAGCCTACTGACAGGAGATCACTTCTATGGCTACACCTTC	CASSLLTGDHFYGYTF
.	TRBV27	TRBJ2-2	TRBD1	TGTGCCAGCAGTTTTTGGACAGGGGGCCTCGGGGAGCTGTTTTTT	CASSFWTGGLGELFF
many	TRBV11-1	TRBJ2-7	TRBD1	TGTGCCAGCAGCTCAATAGGGACAGGGGAATCCTACGAGCAGTACTTC	CASSSIGTGESYEQYF
many	TRBV5-1	TRBJ2-6	.	TGCGCCAGCAGTGTAGCTGGGGCCAACGTCCTGACTTTC	CASSVAGANVLTF
many	TRBV2	TRBJ2-7	.	TGTGCCAGCAGTGAAGATAGTTCCGAGCAGTACTTC	CASSEDSSEQYF
few	TRBV27	TRBJ2-7	TRBD2	TGTGCCAGCAGTCCAGTACTAGCGAGAGTTCAGGAGCAGTACTTC	CASSPVLARVQEQYF
many	TRBV2	TRBJ2-7	TRBD2	TGTGCCAGCACAAAAGGGCGGGGCGGGAGACCTTCCTACGAGCAGTACTTC	CASTKGRGGRPSYEQYF